These 31 T cell receptor beta chains originate from one sample sequenced in a study of shared T cell receptors in the human thymus. Generated by immunoSEQ multiplex PCR, the TCRdb table keeps only in-frame clones and is missing some. The sample holds about 610,000 clones; 85% to 90% are singletons and the top ten take about 0.01%. These same data were also listed under a study on human thymus T cells.

The sample was thymocytes. The receptors shown here come from a boy under two years old with a congenital heart defect.

The V and J genes are TRBV12-5 and TRBJ1-2; D gene unclear. Looked up from germline, CDR1 is LGHNT and CDR2 is FRNRAP. Trimming stripped 5 bases from V and 0 bases from J, with 7 bases between. CDR3 length: 13 amino acids. This CDR3 reads CASGPGTNYGYTF. CDR3 nucleotides: TGTGCTAGTGGTCCGGGTACTAACTATGGCTACACCTTC.

The rearrangement links TRBV5-1 to TRBJ1-5; 7 bases are shared with TRBD1. The CDR3 contains 17 residues. Germline V gives CDR1 SGHRS, CDR2 YFSETQ. V was clipped by 0 bases and J by 0 bases; unmatched bases: 6. CDR3 DNA sequence: TGCGCCAGCAGCTTGGGGGGGACAGACCATAGCAATCAGCCCCAGCATTTT. The encoded protein is CASSLGGTDHSNQPQHF.

V usage is TRBV14 and J usage is TRBJ2-6, with D unclear. The CDR3 has 17 amino acids. Germline-derived CDR1 and CDR2 are SGHDN and FVKESK. The ends were cut back, 1 base at V and 0 bases at J, with 10 bases in the middle. CDR3 sequence (DNA): TGTGCCAGCAGCCAAGGGAACAGCATCTCTGGGGCCAACGTCCTGACTTTC. Amino acids: CASSQGNSISGANVLTF.

In DNA form, the CDR3 reads TGCGCCAGCAGCAAGCCCTCAGGGGTGGCGGGCCGGCCGAGCAATCAGCCCCAGCATTTT. Protein sequence: CASSKPSGVAGRPSNQPQHF. The gene calls are TRBV5-1 and TRBJ1-5; TRBD1 might be the D (6 bases). Trimming took off 4 bases at V and 1 base at J, with 27 bases between the two ends. The CDR3 is made up of 20 amino acids. Germline-derived CDR1 and CDR2 are SGHRS and YFSETQ.

The V gene is TRBV28, the J gene TRBJ2-5; 14 nucleotides align to TRBD2. This CDR3 is 19 amino acids long. Germline CDR1 is MDHEN and CDR2 is SYDVKM. The V gene end was trimmed by 5 bases and the J gene end by 3 bases; junction bases not matched to a gene: 14. This CDR3 reads CASSPDPKRTSGRKETQYF. The CDR3 DNA follows: TGTGCCAGCAGTCCCGACCCCAAGCGGACTAGCGGGAGGAAAGAGACCCAGTACTTC. Full variable domain (outside the CDR3, taken from reference TRBV28 and TRBJ2-5): DVKVTQSSRYLVKRTGEKVFLECVQDMDHENMFWYRQDPGLGLRLIYFSYDVKMKEKGDIPEGYSVSREKKERFSLILESASTNQTSMYLCASSPDPKRTSGRKETQYFGPGTRLLVL.

The chain has TRBV11-3 and TRBJ2-3; D is possibly TRBD2 (5 bases). The CDR3 totals 16 residues. Trimming removed 5 bases from V and 0 bases from J, with 15 bases in between. Germline loops: CDR1 SGHNT, CDR2 YENEEA. CDR3 protein: CASSPRDGLSTDTQYF. CDR3 nucleotide sequence: TGTGCCAGCAGCCCCCGGGATGGACTCAGCACAGATACGCAGTATTTT.

This chain connects TRBV13 to TRBJ2-1; TRBD1 is a possible D gene (6 bases). Germline V gives CDR1 PRHDT, CDR2 FYEKMQ (reference sequence). The CDR3 is made up of 14 amino acids. The germline V and J ends were trimmed by 8 bases and 5 bases, with 16 bases remaining between them. CDR3 region: CASEETGENNEQFF. CDR3 coding DNA: TGTGCCAGCGAGGAGACAGGTGAGAACAATGAGCAGTTCTTC.

Remarks on this clone: The same CDR3 is also encoded by other DNA sequences in this sample. The chain joins TRBV29-1 to TRBJ2-3; D gene unclear. Deletions cut 3 bases from V and 0 bases from J, with 4 bases between. This CDR3 is 12 amino acids long. The germline V gene encodes CDR1 SQVTM and CDR2 ANQGSEA. For the CDR3, the DNA is TGCAGCGTTGAGGCCAGCACAGATACGCAGTATTTT. Translating it yields CSVEASTDTQYF.

The CDR3 DNA follows: TGTGCCAGCAGGACCCACCCGGGACAGGGGGGAAGGACTTACGAGCAGTACTTC. Translated, it gives CASRTHPGQGGRTYEQYF. The J gene is TRBJ2-7, the V gene TRBV6-4, with 11 bases identical to TRBD1. With 6 bases clipped from V and 4 bases from J, the junction kept 17 bases outside the gene matches. In germline, CDR1 is MRHNA, CDR2 SNTAGT. This CDR3 spans 18 amino acids.

V and J are TRBV4-2 and TRBJ2-1; 10 nucleotides agree with TRBD2. V lost 8 bases, J lost 4 bases, and 8 bases stayed unmatched. This CDR3 contains 15 residues. The germline CDR1 and CDR2 sequences are LGHNA and YNFKEQ. CDR3 DNA: TGTGCCAGCGGTTTCGGGACTAGCGAGTACAATGAGCAGTTCTTC. Residues: CASGFGTSEYNEQFF.

V usage is TRBV14 and J usage is TRBJ2-1, with TRBD2 matching 11 bases. From germline, CDR1 is SGHDN and CDR2 FVKESK. This CDR3 comprises 17 residues. The trim removed 3 bases at V and 0 bases at J, leaving 4 bases unmatched. The CDR3 DNA reads TGTGCCAGCAGCCAGCCGGGACTAGCGGTCTCCTACAATGAGCAGTTCTTC. Protein sequence: CASSQPGLAVSYNEQFF.

The rearrangement uses TRBV11-3 and TRBJ1-2, with 10 bases identical to TRBD1. Per the germline V gene, CDR1 is SGHNT and CDR2 is YENEEA. V was clipped by 4 bases and J by 3 bases; unmatched bases: 11. The CDR3 extends over 17 amino acids. The CDR3 region is CASSWGDRGRDDYGYTF. CDR3 coding DNA: TGTGCCAGCAGCTGGGGGGACAGGGGAAGGGACGACTATGGCTACACCTTC.

The genes are TRBV6-1 and TRBJ1-2; 9 nucleotides match TRBD1. The germline gives CDR1 MNHNS, CDR2 SASEGT. With V trimmed by 6 bases and J by 8 bases, 7 bases remained unmatched. The CDR3 spans 13 residues. The CDR3 here is CASRRRQGDGYTF. For the CDR3, the DNA is TGTGCCAGCAGGAGAAGACAGGGGGACGGCTACACCTTC.

V and J are TRBV5-1 and TRBJ2-7; D may be TRBD1 (6 bases). Trimming took off 1 base at V and 2 bases at J, with 13 bases between the two ends. The CDR3 totals 15 residues. Looked up from germline, CDR1 is SGHRS and CDR2 is YFSETQ. CDR3 nucleotides: TGCGCCAGCAGCTTGCCATCAGGGGTTACCTACGAGCAGTACTTC. Residues: CASSLPSGVTYEQYF.

The V and J genes are TRBV7-2 and TRBJ2-7; tentatively, D is TRBD1 (6 bases). Germline values: CDR1 SGHTA, CDR2 FQGNSA. V lost 3 bases and J lost 9, with 12 bases in between. The CDR3 contains 12 residues. The CDR3 region is CASSFKGGRQYF. Written as DNA, the CDR3 is TGTGCCAGCAGCTTTAAAGGGGGACGGCAGTACTTC.

About this clone itself: Other DNA sequences in the same sample also yield this CDR3. The chain carries TRBV4-3 and TRBJ2-5; D unresolved. Germline V gives CDR1 LGHNA, CDR2 YSLEER. CDR3 size: 13 residues. Trimming removed 0 bases from V and 5 bases from J, with 7 bases in between. The CDR3: CASSQDREETQYF. Written as DNA, the CDR3 is TGCGCCAGCAGCCAAGATCGAGAGGAGACCCAGTACTTC.

The gene calls are TRBV5-5 and TRBJ2-7; TRBD2 matches at 14 bases. Germline-derived CDR1 and CDR2 are SGHKS and YYEKEE (reference sequence). The CDR3 has 18 amino acids. V shed 4 bases and J 4 bases; nucleotides not matched to a gene: 13. This CDR3 reads CASSDGGGLAGAGYEQYF. In DNA form, the CDR3 reads TGTGCCAGCAGCGATGGGGGGGGACTAGCGGGAGCAGGGTACGAGCAGTACTTC.

The rearrangement joins TRBV5-6 to TRBJ1-5; D remains ambiguous. Germline V gene data show CDR1 as SGHDT and CDR2 as YYEEEE. The length of the CDR3 is 17 residues. With 0 bases removed from V and 0 bases from J, the gap between germline ends came to 13 bases. CDR3 nucleotides: TGTGCCAGCAGCTTGGGGTACAGTGGATATAGCAATCAGCCCCAGCATTTT. This encodes CASSLGYSGYSNQPQHF.

DNA of the CDR3: TGTGCCAGCAGCCACAACCGGGACAAACCCAGAGGAGGAGAAAAACTGTTTTTT. The encoded protein is CASSHNRDKPRGGEKLFF. The chain is built from TRBV14 and TRBJ1-4; a weak D match, TRBD1 (6 bases). V lost 3 bases, J lost 8 bases, and 25 bases lay in between. Per germline, CDR1 SGHDN and CDR2 FVKESK. This CDR3 has 18 residues.

The rearrangement links TRBV2 to TRBJ2-5, with D hard to call. The CDR3 length is 12 residues. Germline values: CDR1 SNHLY, CDR2 FYNNEI. V was shortened by 3 bases and J by 4 bases, with 6 bases between the two germline ends. The CDR3 here is CASSDNLETQYF. CDR3 DNA: TGTGCCAGCAGTGATAATTTAGAGACCCAGTACTTC.

The CDR3 loop is CASSLSQGAALNTGELFF. CDR3 nucleotides: TGCGCCAGCAGCCTATCACAGGGGGCGGCGTTGAACACCGGGGAGCTGTTTTTT. V is TRBV4-1 and J is TRBJ2-2; TRBD1 aligns across 9 bases. The CDR3 extends over 18 amino acids. In germline, CDR1 is MGHRA, CDR2 YSYEKL. Trimming cost V 4 bases and J 1 base; bases outside gene matches: 10.

CDR3: CSVVLLAGVAPYNEQFF. The DNA of the CDR3 is TGCAGCGTTGTACTACTAGCGGGAGTGGCCCCCTACAATGAGCAGTTCTTC. The chain employs TRBV29-1 and TRBJ2-1, with 11 nucleotides matching TRBD2. In germline, CDR1 is SQVTM, CDR2 ANQGSEA. The CDR3 extends over 17 amino acids. The trim removed 4 bases at V and 2 bases at J, leaving 10 bases unmatched.

V and J are TRBV11-2 and TRBJ2-4, with D perhaps TRBD2 (6 bases). This CDR3 has 16 residues. CDR1 and CDR2 from the germline V gene are SGHAT and FQNNGV. With 0 bases removed from V and 2 bases from J, the gap between germline ends came to 11 bases. CDR3 protein: CASSLEQTSPKNIQYF. For the CDR3, the DNA is TGTGCCAGCAGCTTAGAGCAGACTAGTCCCAAAAACATTCAGTACTTC.

This chain links TRBV7-8 with TRBJ2-1; 9 bases agree with TRBD2. Unmatched junction bases numbered 4, after V lost 4 bases and J lost 3 bases. This CDR3 region has 15 residues. Germline CDR1 SGHVS, CDR2 FQNEAQ. The CDR3 reads CASSSTSGYYNEQFF. In DNA, the CDR3 is TGTGCCAGCAGCTCAACTAGCGGGTACTACAATGAGCAGTTCTTC.

This chain links TRBV10-3 with TRBJ2-5, with 9 bases fitting TRBD1. V dropped 10 bases and J dropped 2; count of bases not matched to a gene: 2. Germline assignment: CDR1 ENHRY and CDR2 SYGVKD. The CDR3 loop spans 12 amino acids. CDR3 coding DNA: TGTGCCAGCGGACAGGGGCAAGAGACCCAGTACTTC. It is translated as CASGQGQETQYF.

The gene calls are TRBV27 and TRBJ1-5; D ambiguous. V was clipped by 2 bases and J by 4 bases, with 6 bases between them. Germline values: CDR1 MNHEY, CDR2 SMNVEV (reference sequence). The CDR3 has 13 residues. The CDR3: CASSLDWNQPQHF. CDR3 nucleotide sequence: TGTGCCAGCAGTTTAGACTGGAATCAGCCCCAGCATTTT.

The V gene is TRBV18, the J gene TRBJ2-1; D may be TRBD2 (6 bases). The CDR3 consists of 13 residues. Germline assignment: CDR1 KGHSH and CDR2 LQKENI. V dropped 6 bases and J dropped 4 bases, with 10 bases sitting between them. The CDR3 is CASSGGTYNEQFF. The CDR3 DNA reads as TGTGCCAGCTCGGGCGGGACTTACAATGAGCAGTTCTTC.

V gene TRBV30 combines with J gene TRBJ2-1, with 12 bases matching TRBD2. The CDR3 runs to 19 residues. CDR1 and CDR2 (germline): GTSNPN, SVGIG (reference sequence). Trimming took 0 bases from V and 8 from J; bases not matched to a gene: 17. CDR3 in DNA: TGTGCCTGGAGTGTATGGCCTAGCGGGAGGGCCGATCGGTTCGATGAGCAGTTCTTC. Its protein is CAWSVWPSGRADRFDEQFF. Looking up the rest from reference TRBV30 and TRBJ2-1 gives the full variable domain: SQTIHQWPATLVQPVGSPLSLECTVEGTSNPNLYWYRQAAGRGLQLLFYSVGIGQISSEVPQNLSASRPQDRQFILSSKKLLLSDSGFYLCAWSVWPSGRADRFDEQFFGPGTRLTVL.

The rearrangement joins TRBV4-3 to TRBJ2-6; 7 nucleotides align to TRBD1. The CDR3 covers 17 residues. CDR1 LGHNA and CDR2 YSLEER come from the germline V gene. The V gene end was trimmed by 4 bases and the J gene end by 2 bases; junction bases not matched to a gene: 8. The DNA of the CDR3 is TGCGCCAGCAGCCCTCCAGGGGGTCTGGCTGGGGCCAACGTCCTGACTTTC. It yields the protein CASSPPGGLAGANVLTF.

This chain joins TRBV29-1 and TRBJ2-1; D gene unclear. Germline V gene sequence: CDR1 SQVTM, CDR2 ANQGSEA. Trimming left V 0 bases short and J 4 bases short, with 4 bases between. The length of the CDR3 is 12 residues. The CDR3 loop reads CSVEDHYNEQFF. The CDR3 DNA sequence: TGCAGCGTTGAAGACCATTACAATGAGCAGTTCTTC.

The chain joins TRBV7-9 to TRBJ2-2; D not resolved. Germline CDR1 reads SEHNR; CDR2 reads FQNEAQ (reference sequence). The length of the CDR3 is 15 residues. Trimming cost V 2 bases and J 1 base, with 8 bases left between them. CDR3 residues: CASSLPRKNTGELFF. CDR3 nucleotides: TGTGCCAGCAGCTTACCGCGCAAGAACACCGGGGAGCTGTTTTTT.